These T cell receptor beta chains were read from a single sample in a study of cytomegalovirus exposure and HLA in healthy donors. TCRdb keeps only in-frame clones here, not all; method: immunoSEQ multiplex PCR. The data hold around 70,000 clones, with about 72% observed a single time. Sequences were obtained from PBMCs. Receptors were obtained from a girl between 5 and 17 years old in good health and CMV-seropositive. CDR3s include the opening cysteine and the closing phenylalanine or tryptophan. D genes are given only for firm matches. Size is omitted from some rows. Given values are once, few, many or a class for expanded clones.

V	J	size	D	DNA	CDR3
TRBV14	TRBJ1-6	few	.	TGTGCCAGCAGCCAAGAAATACAGGTTAATTCACCCCTCCACTTT	CASSQEIQVNSPLHF
TRBV6-5	TRBJ1-4	.	.	TGTGCCAGCACCCGGGGAGGGGGAGAAAAACTGTTTTTT	CASTRGGGEKLFF
TRBV4-1	TRBJ2-7	.	.	TGCGCCAGCAGCCCCGCCGAGCGTAGCTACGAGCAGTACTTC	CASSPAERSYEQYF
TRBV7-8	TRBJ1-1	.	.	TGTGCCAGCAGCTTGGGCCAGGGCCCTGAAGCTTTCTTT	CASSLGQGPEAFF
TRBV18	TRBJ1-1	.	TRBD1	TGTGCCAGCTCACCGAGACAGGGCTCGAACACTGAAGCTTTCTTT	CASSPRQGSNTEAFF
TRBV28	TRBJ2-1	.	TRBD2	TGTGCCAGCAGTTTGGGGACTAGCGGGAGCAATGAGCAGTTCTTC	CASSLGTSGSNEQFF
TRBV5-1	TRBJ1-2	.	.	TGCGCCAGCAGCGAGGGGAGGGTAGGCTACACCTTC	CASSEGRVGYTF
TRBV2	TRBJ1-6	.	TRBD1	TGTGCCAGCAGTACGCGACAGGGAGGTTTCAACTCACCCCTCCACTTT	CASSTRQGGFNSPLHF
TRBV28	TRBJ2-2	.	TRBD2	TGTGCCACCCGGACTAGCGGAGACACCGGGGAGCTGTTTTTT	CATRTSGDTGELFF
TRBV6-1	TRBJ2-5	once	.	TGTGCCAGCAGGACGGGACATGGGGCCCAAGAGACCCAGTACTTC	CASRTGHGAQETQYF
TRBV6-5	TRBJ2-1	.	.	TGTGCCAGCACCGCCCAAACGCCGGGCAATGAGCAGTTCTTC	CASTAQTPGNEQFF
TRBV19	TRBJ1-1	.	.	TGTGCCTGTAACAGTCAGGTGAACACTGAAGCTTTCTTT	CACNSQVNTEAFF
TRBV5-4	TRBJ2-2	once	.	TGTGCCAGCAGCTCCGAGCCCTCCCCTGGCGGGGAGCTGTTTTTT	CASSSEPSPGGELFF
TRBV27	TRBJ2-7	.	.	TGTGCCAGCAGCCTGGGCACGACCTACGAGCAGTACTTC	CASSLGTTYEQYF
TRBV6-1	TRBJ2-5	.	.	TGTGCCAGCAGTAGTAGAGTAGAGACCCAGTACTTC	CASSSRVETQYF
TRBV30	TRBJ2-1	.	TRBD1	TGTGCCTCCTCCTCGGGACAGGGTGTCGATGAGCAGTTCTTC	CASSSGQGVDEQFF
TRBV28	TRBJ2-5	.	TRBD1	TGTGCCAGCAGTACGACAGGGGGCTCGGTATGGTACTTC	CASSTTGGSVWYF
TRBV28	TRBJ2-2	.	.	TGTGCCAGCAGTTTGAGGCGAGGCGGGGAGCTGTTTTTT	CASSLRRGGELFF
TRBV9	TRBJ2-1	.	.	TGTGCCAGCAGCGCCAGGGCTTGGAATGAGCAGTTCTTC	CASSARAWNEQFF
TRBV29-1	TRBJ2-1	.	TRBD2	TGCAGCGTTGAAGATCTAGCGGCGAACAATGAGCAGTTCTTC	CSVEDLAANNEQFF
TRBV18	TRBJ2-3	.	.	TGTGCCAGCTCACCCCGGGAGGGGGCGACAGATACGCAGTATTTT	CASSPREGATDTQYF
TRBV5-1	TRBJ1-1	.	.	TGCGCCAGCAGCTCCCACGACAGTCACACTGAAGCTTTCTTT	CASSSHDSHTEAFF
TRBV5-4	TRBJ2-4	.	.	TGTGCCAGCAGCTCACAGGGTAGGGCCAAAAACATTCAGTACTTC	CASSSQGRAKNIQYF
TRBV28	TRBJ2-7	.	.	TGTGCCAGCAGTTTTTTGGCCGCCGAGCAGTACTTC	CASSFLAAEQYF
TRBV7-8	TRBJ1-5	.	.	TGTGCCAGCAGCTTAGATTGGGGGGACAATCAGCCCCAGCATTTT	CASSLDWGDNQPQHF
TRBV5-1	TRBJ2-5	.	.	TGCGCCAGCAGCTTGCGACAGATGGAGACCCAGTACTTC	CASSLRQMETQYF
TRBV2	TRBJ1-1	.	.	TGTGCCAGCATTGAAGACCGCGGGCTTAGAGCTTTCTTT	CASIEDRGLRAFF
TRBV10-3	TRBJ1-3	.	.	TGTGCCATCAGTGAGTTTCAGGGAACAAACACCATATATTTT	CAISEFQGTNTIYF
TRBV6-5	TRBJ2-1	.	.	TGTGCCAGCAGTTATCAGGGAAGTAACAATGAGCAGTTCTTC	CASSYQGSNNEQFF
TRBV21-1	TRBJ2-7	.	.	TGTGCCAGCAGCAAAGGGGGCTGGTTGGGCCCCTACGAGCAGTACTTC	CASSKGGWLGPYEQYF
TRBV5-1	TRBJ1-3	.	.	TGCGCCAGCAGTCAGGGGTCGGGTGGAAACACCATATATTTT	CASSQGSGGNTIYF
TRBV28	TRBJ2-4	.	TRBD2	TGTGCCAGCAGATGGACTAGCGGAGCTGAGGGGCTAGCCAAAAACATTCAGTACTTC	CASRWTSGAEGLAKNIQYF
TRBV2	TRBJ1-5	.	TRBD1	TGTGCCAGCCTACCTCAGGGGGCGGGTCAGCCCCAGCATTTT	CASLPQGAGQPQHF
TRBV2	TRBJ2-1	.	.	TGTGCCAGCAGTAGAGTGACAGTCAATGAGCAGTTCTTC	CASSRVTVNEQFF
TRBV11-3	TRBJ2-5	.	TRBD2	TGTGCCAGCAGCCCCGGGAGGACTCCCGACCAAGAGACCCAGTACTTC	CASSPGRTPDQETQYF